These 19 T cell receptor beta chains were all obtained from the same sample, sequenced in a study of low-dose radiotherapy and immunotherapy resistance in tumors. Gene-specific TRAV and TRBV primers were used for first-strand cDNA, covering alpha and beta chains. Amplification, which lasted 15 to 20 PCR cycles, used a constant-region primer and V-primer adapter to amplify TCRs. One entry per CDR3 protein, called by TCRdb with MiXCR from the reads. The sample lists about 10,000 distinct CDR3 sequences, around 40% occurring once. These receptors were collected from a human donor with advanced metastatic prostate, ovarian, gallbladder or colorectal cancer (not recorded which). This table probably holds off-target reads from a library built for another chain.

By share, this clonotype ranks as medium-sized. V usage is TRBV7-2 and J usage is TRBJ2-3; D not resolved. The germline V gene has CDR1 SGHTA and CDR2 FQGNSA. The CDR3 is 13 amino acids. V was cut by 5 bases and J by 2 bases, with 8 bases left in between. CDR3 bases: TGTGCCAGCAGCACCACTACCACAGATACGCAGTATTTT. This sequence encodes CASSTTTTDTQYF.

This clonotype was seen a handful of times. The chain joins TRBV5-1 to TRBJ2-5; D not certain. The V and J ends lost 0 bases and 1 base respectively, with 4 bases between them. The CDR3 totals 13 residues. Germline V gene sequence: CDR1 SGHRS, CDR2 YFSETQ. CDR3 amino acids: CASSLDSQETQYF. CDR3 DNA: TGCGCCAGCAGCTTGGACAGCCAAGAGACCCAGTACTTC.

This clonotype appeared a few times. V gene TRBV6-2 or TRBV6-3 combines with J gene TRBJ2-1, with TRBD2 identical over 13 bases. The CDR3 loop spans 17 amino acids. CDR1 is MNHEY, CDR2 SVGEGT, per germline. J was trimmed by 2 bases and V by 2 bases; bases with no gene match: 3. This CDR3 is CASSYQGTSGTYNEQFF. CDR3 sequence (DNA): TGTGCCAGCAGTTACCAGGGGACTAGCGGGACCTACAATGAGCAGTTCTTC.

V is TRBV5-5 and J is TRBJ2-1, with a weak D call TRBD2 (5 bases). Between the trimmed V and J ends, which lost 3 bases and 8 bases, there was a span of 9 bases. The length of the CDR3 is 12 residues. Germline CDR1 and CDR2: SGHKS and YYEKEE (reference sequence). As DNA, the CDR3 is TGTGCCAGCAGCTGGTATAGCGATGAGCAGTTCTTC. Translated: CASSWYSDEQFF.

Only a few counts were recorded for this clonotype. V and J are TRBV2 and TRBJ2-2; 8 bases are a match to TRBD1. The CDR3 spans 15 residues. CDR1 is SNHLY and CDR2 is FYNNEI in the germline V gene. Unmatched junction bases numbered 5, after V lost 2 bases and J lost 6 bases. The DNA for the CDR3 is TGTGCCAGCAGTGAAACCGGACAGGGAGCCGGGGAGCTGTTTTTT. Its translation is CASSETGQGAGELFF.

The gene calls are TRBV7-2 and TRBJ2-5; no definite D call. The CDR3 covers 12 residues. Germline V CDR1 and CDR2: SGHTA, FQGNSA. The V end lost 2 bases, the J end lost 7 bases, and 8 bases lay between the germline ends. CDR3 loop: CASSLQPGTQYF. Written as DNA, the CDR3 is TGTGCCAGCAGCTTACAGCCAGGGACCCAGTACTTC.

The chain has TRBV29-1 and TRBJ1-4, with D unresolved. This CDR3 is built from 11 residues. V gave up 5 bases and J gave up 4 bases, with 5 bases separating them. The germline V gene encodes CDR1 SQVTM and CDR2 ANQGSEA. The CDR3 DNA reads as TGCAGCGTTAACCGTAATGAAAAACTGTTTTTT. It codes for CSVNRNEKLFF.

This clonotype was detected only a few times. The gene calls are TRBV4-1 and TRBJ2-1; no reliable D call. CDR1 is MGHRA and CDR2 is YSYEKL in the germline V gene. The CDR3 length is 12 residues. Between the trimmed V and J ends, which lost 1 base and 9 bases, there was a span of 7 bases. In DNA, the CDR3 is TGCGCCAGCAGCCAAGCGGTAGGTGAGCAGTTCTTC. This sequence encodes CASSQAVGEQFF.

The CDR3 DNA reads TGTGCCAGCAGCTTAGGCCCAAGCACAGATACGCAGTATTTT. Protein sequence: CASSLGPSTDTQYF. This chain uses TRBV11-2 with TRBJ2-3; D is undetermined. CDR1 and CDR2 from the germline V gene are SGHAT and FQNNGV. The CDR3 is 14 amino acids. Trimming removed 1 base from V and 0 bases from J, with 5 bases in between.

This rearrangement joins TRBV20-1 to TRBJ2-5; TRBD2 matches at 8 bases. Germline V gene data show CDR1 as DFQATT and CDR2 as SNEGSKA (reference sequence). This CDR3 is 14 amino acids long. The V gene end was trimmed by 7 bases and the J gene end by 3 bases; junction bases not matched to a gene: 10. The CDR3 DNA is TGCAGTGTTCCGAGCGGGGGCCTAAAAGAGACCCAGTACTTC. Protein sequence: CSVPSGGLKETQYF.

The chain uses TRBV29-1 and TRBJ2-4, with a possible D match to TRBD1 (6 bases). The germline gives CDR1 SQVTM, CDR2 ANQGSEA. This CDR3 is built from 13 residues. The V end lost 3 bases, the J end lost 8 bases, and 14 bases lay between the germline ends. The CDR3 is CSVEVGARDIQYF. The DNA of the CDR3 is TGCAGCGTTGAGGTGGGGGCGCGAGACATTCAGTACTTC.

This chain connects TRBV5-1 to TRBJ2-3, with TRBD1 as a possible D gene (5 bases). The CDR3 runs to 13 residues. Germline V gene lookup returns CDR1 SGHRS and CDR2 YFSETQ. V lost 5 bases and J lost 2, with 9 bases in between. CDR3 sequence (DNA): TGCGCCAGCAGTTCAGGGTTCACAGATACGCAGTATTTT. This sequence encodes CASSSGFTDTQYF. Filled out from reference TRBV5-1 and TRBJ2-3, the complete variable domain reads KAGVTQTPRYLIKTRGQQVTLSCSPISGHRSVSWYQQTPGQGLQFLFEYFSETQRNKGNFPGRFSGRQFSNSRSEMNVSTLELGDSALYLCASSSGFTDTQYFGPGTRLTVL.

This rearrangement joins TRBV5-1 to TRBJ2-3; 12 positions agree with TRBD2. In germline, CDR1 is SGHRS, CDR2 YFSETQ. The CDR3 runs 15 residues. Losses at the gene ends were 3 bases for V and 4 bases for J; bases not matched to a gene: 3. The CDR3 reads CASSSSGGAADTQYF. The CDR3 DNA reads TGCGCCAGCAGCTCTAGCGGGGGGGCAGCAGATACGCAGTATTTT. Full variable domain (missing parts from reference TRBV5-1 and TRBJ2-3): KAGVTQTPRYLIKTRGQQVTLSCSPISGHRSVSWYQQTPGQGLQFLFEYFSETQRNKGNFPGRFSGRQFSNSRSEMNVSTLELGDSALYLCASSSSGGAADTQYFGPGTRLTVL.

There are a few counts of this clonotype. This chain links TRBV4-1 with TRBJ2-2, with 7 nucleotides matching TRBD2. The junction had 11 bases not matched to a gene; V was cut back by 2 bases and J by 5 bases. The CDR3 is 17 amino acids. Germline values: CDR1 MGHRA, CDR2 YSYEKL. The CDR3 loop is CASSQSTSGGGTGELFF. The DNA for the CDR3 is TGCGCCAGCAGCCAATCTACCTCGGGAGGAGGTACCGGGGAGCTGTTTTTT.

This clonotype was seen a handful of times. V usage is TRBV6-4 and J usage is TRBJ2-3; D gene unclear. Germline V gives CDR1 MRHNA, CDR2 SNTAGT. V was pared by 2 bases and J by 0 bases, with 3 bases between. CDR3 size: 13 residues. In nucleotides, the CDR3 is TGTGCCAGCAGTGACACTAGCACAGATACGCAGTATTTT. Translating it yields CASSDTSTDTQYF.

The chain links TRBV5-6 to TRBJ2-3; D remains ambiguous. This CDR3 contains 15 residues. With 0 bases removed from V and 4 bases from J, the gap between germline ends came to 12 bases. Germline CDR1 and CDR2: SGHDT and YYEEEE. The CDR3 nucleotides read TGTGCCAGCAGCTTGGTGCAGGCAGGCCCAGATACGCAGTATTTT. Residues: CASSLVQAGPDTQYF.

This clonotype is medium-sized. The chain combines TRBV18 with TRBJ2-1, with 7 bases fitting TRBD2. Trimming at V came to 5 bases and at J to 9 bases, leaving 4 bases not matched to a gene. The germline CDR1 and CDR2 sequences are KGHSH and LQKENI. CDR3 length equals 12 residues. The CDR3, as DNA: TGTGCCAGCTCAGCCCGACTAGCTGAGCAGTTCTTC. Its translation: CASSARLAEQFF.

Comment on this clonotype: The junction shows a germline mismatch at one end, possibly a read error. V and J are TRBV7-2 and TRBJ2-2; D possibly matches TRBD1 or TRBD2 (5 bases each). The CDR3 loop spans 14 amino acids. CDR1 and CDR2 from the germline V gene are SGHTA and FQGNSA. The CDR3 here is CASSRGDNSGELFF. For the CDR3, the DNA is TGTGCCAGCAGCCGAGGGGATAACAGCGGGGAGCTGTTTTTT.

This clonotype is deemed medium-sized (0.01 to 0.1%). J is TRBJ2-5 and V is TRBV7-2; possibly TRBD1 for D (6 bases). CDR3 length equals 11 residues. Trimming stripped 9 bases from V and 1 base from J, with 6 bases between. Germline V gene data show CDR1 as SGHTA and CDR2 as FQGNSA. For the CDR3, the DNA is TGTGCCAGGGGGGCCCAAGAGACCCAGTACTTC. Protein: CARGAQETQYF.